This T cell receptor beta chain was sequenced for a study of blood T cell repertoires in COVID-19. Here immunoSEQ multiplex PCR was the method, and the copy in TCRdb shows in-frame clones only, minus some. Here the sample spans some 200,000 clones, around 94% being singletons. This clonotype was obtained from a young man with COVID-19, enrolled during active disease. Sequenced input: peripheral blood.

The CDR3 DNA sequence: TGTGCCAGCAGCTTAACCAGGGGAACTGGAAACACCATATATTTT. Translating gives CASSLTRGTGNTIYF. The V gene is TRBV11-2, the J gene TRBJ1-3, with a weak D call TRBD1 (6 bases). Germline V gives CDR1 SGHAT, CDR2 FQNNGV. There are 15 residues in the CDR3. Trimming stripped 2 bases from V and 2 bases from J, with 10 bases between.